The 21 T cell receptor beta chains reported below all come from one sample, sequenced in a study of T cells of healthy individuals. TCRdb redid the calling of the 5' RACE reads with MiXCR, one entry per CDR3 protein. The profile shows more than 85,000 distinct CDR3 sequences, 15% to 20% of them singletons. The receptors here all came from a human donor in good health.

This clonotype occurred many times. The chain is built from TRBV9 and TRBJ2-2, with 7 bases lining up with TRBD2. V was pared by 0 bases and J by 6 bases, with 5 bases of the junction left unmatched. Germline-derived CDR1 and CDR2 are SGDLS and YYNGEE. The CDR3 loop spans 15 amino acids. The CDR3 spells CASSVALGGAGELFF. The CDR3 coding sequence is TGTGCCAGCAGCGTAGCGCTTGGGGGGGCCGGGGAGCTGTTTTTT.

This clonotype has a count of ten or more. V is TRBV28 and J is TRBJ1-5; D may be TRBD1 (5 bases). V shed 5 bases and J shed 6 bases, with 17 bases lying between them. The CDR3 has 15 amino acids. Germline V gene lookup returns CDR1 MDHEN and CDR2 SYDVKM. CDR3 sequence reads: CASSPGGTVSQPQHF. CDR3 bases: TGTGCCAGCAGTCCTGGTGGGACCGTGAGTCAGCCCCAGCATTTT.

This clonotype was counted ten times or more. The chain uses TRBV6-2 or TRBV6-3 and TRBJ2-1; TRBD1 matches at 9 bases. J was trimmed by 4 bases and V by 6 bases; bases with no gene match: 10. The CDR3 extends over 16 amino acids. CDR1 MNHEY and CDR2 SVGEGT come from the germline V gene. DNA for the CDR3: TGTGCCAGCAGCCGAGACAGGGGGGATTGGTACAATGAGCAGTTCTTC. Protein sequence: CASSRDRGDWYNEQFF.

The CDR3 sequence: CSAHRVDTQYF. The CDR3 DNA sequence: TGCAGTGCCCACAGGGTAGATACGCAGTATTTT. V gene TRBV20-1 combines with J gene TRBJ2-3; the D gene is possibly TRBD1 (6 bases). The CDR3 runs 11 residues. In germline, CDR1 is DFQATT, CDR2 SNEGSKA (reference sequence). The ends were cut back, 6 bases at V and 5 bases at J, with 9 bases in the middle.

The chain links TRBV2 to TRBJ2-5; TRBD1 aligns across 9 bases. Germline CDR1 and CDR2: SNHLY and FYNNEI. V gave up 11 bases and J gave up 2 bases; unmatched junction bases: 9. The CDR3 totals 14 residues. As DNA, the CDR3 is TGTGCCCGCGGGACAGGGACCCTTCAAGAGACCCAGTACTTC. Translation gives CARGTGTLQETQYF.

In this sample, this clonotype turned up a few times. DNA for the CDR3: TGTGCCAGCAGCGTAGCTCCGACAGGGGCCTACGAGCAGTACTTC. It encodes CASSVAPTGAYEQYF. The V call is TRBV9, the J call TRBJ2-7, with TRBD1 matching over 8 bases. V shed 0 bases and J 2 bases; nucleotides not matched to a gene: 4. The CDR3 loop spans 15 amino acids. The germline gives CDR1 SGDLS, CDR2 YYNGEE. Full variable domain (outside the CDR3, taken from reference TRBV9 and TRBJ2-7): DSGVTQTPKHLITATGQRVTLRCSPRSGDLSVYWYQQSLDQGLQFLIQYYNGEERAKGNILERFSAQQFPDLHSELNLSSLELGDSALYFCASSVAPTGAYEQYFGPGTRLTVT.

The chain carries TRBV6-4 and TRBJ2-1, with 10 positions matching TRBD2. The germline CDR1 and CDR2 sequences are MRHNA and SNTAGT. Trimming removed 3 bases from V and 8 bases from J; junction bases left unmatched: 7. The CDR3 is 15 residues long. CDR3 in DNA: TGTGCCAGCAGTGAGTCTAGCGGGGGTGGTGATGAGCAGTTCTTC. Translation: CASSESSGGGDEQFF.

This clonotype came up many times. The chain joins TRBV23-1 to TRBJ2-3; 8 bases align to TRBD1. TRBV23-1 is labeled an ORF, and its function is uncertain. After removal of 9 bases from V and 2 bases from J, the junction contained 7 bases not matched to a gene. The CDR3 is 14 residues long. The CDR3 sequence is CARRDRRNTDTQYF. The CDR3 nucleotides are TGCGCCAGAAGGGACAGGAGAAACACAGATACGCAGTATTTT.

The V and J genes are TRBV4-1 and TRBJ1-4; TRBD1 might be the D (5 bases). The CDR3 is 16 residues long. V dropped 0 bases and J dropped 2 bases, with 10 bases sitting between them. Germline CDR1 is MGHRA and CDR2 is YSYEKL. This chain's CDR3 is CASSQDGRGTNEKLFF. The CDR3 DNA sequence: TGCGCCAGCAGCCAAGATGGGAGGGGCACTAATGAAAAACTGTTTTTT.

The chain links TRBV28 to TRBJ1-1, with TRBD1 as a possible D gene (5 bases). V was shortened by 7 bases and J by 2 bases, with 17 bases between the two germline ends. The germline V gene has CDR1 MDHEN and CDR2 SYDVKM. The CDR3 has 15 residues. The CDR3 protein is CASTPPGLTNTEAFF. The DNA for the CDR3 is TGTGCCAGCACCCCACCAGGGCTCACCAACACTGAAGCTTTCTTT.

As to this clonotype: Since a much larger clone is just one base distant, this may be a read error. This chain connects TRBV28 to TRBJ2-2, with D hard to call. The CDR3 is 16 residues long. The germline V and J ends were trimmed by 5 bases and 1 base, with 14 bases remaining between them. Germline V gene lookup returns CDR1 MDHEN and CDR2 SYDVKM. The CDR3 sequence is CASSGPPRGNTGELFF. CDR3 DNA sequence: TGTGCCAGCAGTGGACCCCCTCGAGGGAACACCGGGGAGCTGTTTTTT.

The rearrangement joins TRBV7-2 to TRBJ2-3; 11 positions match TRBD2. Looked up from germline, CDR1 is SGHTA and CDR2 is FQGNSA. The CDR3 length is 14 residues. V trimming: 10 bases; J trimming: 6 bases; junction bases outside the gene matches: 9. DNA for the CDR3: TGTGCCAAAATTAGCGGGGGGGCCAAGGATACGCAGTATTTT. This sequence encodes CAKISGGAKDTQYF.

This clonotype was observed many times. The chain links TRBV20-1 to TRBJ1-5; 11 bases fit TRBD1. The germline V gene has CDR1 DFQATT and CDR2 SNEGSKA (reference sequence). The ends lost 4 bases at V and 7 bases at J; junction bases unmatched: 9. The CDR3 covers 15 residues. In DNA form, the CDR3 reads TGCAGTGCTACCTATCCTGGGACAGGGGGACAGCCCCAGCATTTT. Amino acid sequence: CSATYPGTGGQPQHF.

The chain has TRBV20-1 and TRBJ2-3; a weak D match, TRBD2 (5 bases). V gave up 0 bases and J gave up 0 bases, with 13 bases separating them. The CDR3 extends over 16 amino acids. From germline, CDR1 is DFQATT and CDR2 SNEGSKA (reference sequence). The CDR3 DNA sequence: TGCAGTGCTAGAGATGGAGCGGCTGGAAGCACAGATACGCAGTATTTT. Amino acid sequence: CSARDGAAGSTDTQYF.

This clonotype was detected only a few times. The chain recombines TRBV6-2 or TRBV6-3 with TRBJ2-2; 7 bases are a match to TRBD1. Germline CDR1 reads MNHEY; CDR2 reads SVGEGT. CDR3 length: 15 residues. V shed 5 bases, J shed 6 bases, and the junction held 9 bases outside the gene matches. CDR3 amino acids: CASSLQGMFAGELFF. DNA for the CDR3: TGTGCCAGCAGTCTACAGGGGATGTTCGCCGGGGAGCTGTTTTTT.

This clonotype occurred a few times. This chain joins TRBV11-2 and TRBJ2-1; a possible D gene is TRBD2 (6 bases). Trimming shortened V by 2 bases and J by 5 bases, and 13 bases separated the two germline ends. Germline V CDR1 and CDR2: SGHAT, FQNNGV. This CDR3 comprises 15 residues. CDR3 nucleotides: TGTGCCAGCAGCTTACGGGGCAGGGAGGACAATGAGCAGTTCTTC. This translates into CASSLRGREDNEQFF.

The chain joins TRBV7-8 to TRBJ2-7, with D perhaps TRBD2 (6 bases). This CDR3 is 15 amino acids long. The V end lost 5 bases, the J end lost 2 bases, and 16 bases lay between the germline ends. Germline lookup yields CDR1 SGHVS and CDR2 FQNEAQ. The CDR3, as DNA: TGTGCCAGCAGCCTGAGTTTTGGAGGGGCCTACGAGCAGTACTTC. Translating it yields CASSLSFGGAYEQYF.

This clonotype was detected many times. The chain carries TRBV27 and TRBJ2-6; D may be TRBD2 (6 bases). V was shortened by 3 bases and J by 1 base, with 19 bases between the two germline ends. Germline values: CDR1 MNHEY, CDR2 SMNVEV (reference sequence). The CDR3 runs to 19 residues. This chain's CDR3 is CASSFVGQGGASGANVLTF. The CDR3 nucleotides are TGTGCCAGCAGTTTTGTGGGGCAGGGAGGAGCTTCTGGGGCCAACGTCCTGACTTTC.

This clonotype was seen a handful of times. For the CDR3, the DNA is TGTGCCATCATGGCAGGTCAGGGGGCTATCGGAGAGCAGTACTTC. Translation: CAIMAGQGAIGEQYF. The J gene is TRBJ2-7, the V gene TRBV10-3; TRBD1 aligns across 8 bases. The germline V gene has CDR1 ENHRY and CDR2 SYGVKD. With V trimmed by 7 bases and J by 7 bases, 15 bases remained unmatched. The CDR3 runs to 15 residues.

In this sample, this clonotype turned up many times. CDR3 loop: CASSLLGTGGSPLHF. The CDR3 DNA sequence: TGTGCCAGCAGTTTATTGGGGACAGGGGGGTCACCCCTCCACTTT. The rearrangement uses TRBV27 and TRBJ1-6, with 11 bases lining up with TRBD1. The CDR3 extends over 15 amino acids. Germline lookup yields CDR1 MNHEY and CDR2 SMNVEV (reference sequence). Losses at the gene ends were 1 base for V and 10 bases for J; bases not matched to a gene: 3.

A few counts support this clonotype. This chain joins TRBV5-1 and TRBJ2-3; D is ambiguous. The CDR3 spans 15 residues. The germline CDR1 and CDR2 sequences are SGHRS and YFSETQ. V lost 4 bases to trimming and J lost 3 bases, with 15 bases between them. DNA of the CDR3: TGCGCCAGCAGCGTGGGGAACAGAAGAACAGATACGCAGTATTTT. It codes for CASSVGNRRTDTQYF.